A selection of T cell receptor beta chains follows, all from one sample in a study of OX40 agonist ivuxolimab in advanced cancers. TCRdb keeps only in-frame clones here, not all; method: immunoSEQ multiplex PCR. The sample has roughly 93,000 clones, about 80% seen once. The sequenced sample was CD4+ or CD8+ T cells sorted from blood, obtained in a trial of the OX40 agonist ivuxolimab. The receptors were sampled from an adult with an advanced solid tumor such as melanoma, head and neck, liver or kidney cancer. Both conserved end residues are part of each CDR3. D genes are given only for firm matches. The size entry is marked missing in some rows and otherwise reads once, few, many or a size class.

d_gene,v_gene,abundance,j_gene,CDR3aa,CDR3nt
TRBD2,TRBV27,-,TRBJ2-3,CASTHLTSGVTDTQYF,TGTGCCAGTACCCATTTGACTAGCGGGGTAACAGATACGCAGTATTTT
-,TRBV4-3,-,TRBJ2-4,CASSHDSGKNIQYF,TGCGCCAGCAGCCACGACAGTGGCAAAAACATTCAGTACTTC
-,TRBV15,-,TRBJ2-5,CATSTPDEGETQYF,TGTGCCACCAGCACCCCCGACGAAGGAGAGACCCAGTACTTC
-,TRBV4-2,few,TRBJ1-4,CASSQDEERKDPNEKLFF,TGTGCCAGCAGCCAAGATGAGGAGCGGAAGGACCCTAATGAAAAACTGTTTTTT
-,TRBV5-1,-,TRBJ1-5,CASSIGGLEQPQHF,TGCGCCAGCAGTATTGGGGGGCTGGAGCAGCCCCAGCATTTT
TRBD1,TRBV10-1,-,TRBJ1-1,CASSGTGSNTEAFF,TGCGCCAGCAGTGGGACAGGGTCCAACACTGAAGCTTTCTTT
TRBD1,TRBV5-6,-,TRBJ2-2,CASSEGAWELFF,TGTGCCAGCAGCGAGGGGGCCTGGGAGCTGTTTTTT
-,TRBV7-3,-,TRBJ2-7,CASSLIGGEQYF,TGTGCCAGCAGCTTAATAGGGGGAGAGCAGTACTTC
-,TRBV15,-,TRBJ2-1,CATSRDGGSFDEQFF,TGTGCCACCAGCAGAGACGGAGGGAGTTTCGATGAGCAGTTCTTC
-,TRBV5-6,few,TRBJ1-2,CASSLDGDPGYTF,TGTGCCAGCAGCTTGGATGGGGATCCCGGCTACACCTTC
TRBD2,TRBV10-3,-,TRBJ2-1,CATRLAGGPRFF,TGTGCCACCCGACTAGCGGGAGGGCCGAGGTTCTTC